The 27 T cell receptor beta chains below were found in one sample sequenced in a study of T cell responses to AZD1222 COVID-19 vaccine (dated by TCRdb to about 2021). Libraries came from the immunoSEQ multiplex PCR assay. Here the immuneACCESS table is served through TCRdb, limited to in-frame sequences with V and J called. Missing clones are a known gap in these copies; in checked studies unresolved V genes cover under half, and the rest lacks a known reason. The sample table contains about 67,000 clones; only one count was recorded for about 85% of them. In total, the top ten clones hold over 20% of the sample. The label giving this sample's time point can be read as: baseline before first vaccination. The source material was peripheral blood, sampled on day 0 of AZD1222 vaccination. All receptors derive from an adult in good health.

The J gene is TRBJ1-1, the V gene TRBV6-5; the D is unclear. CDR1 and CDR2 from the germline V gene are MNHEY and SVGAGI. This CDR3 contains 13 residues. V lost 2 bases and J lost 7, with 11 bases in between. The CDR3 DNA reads TGTGCCAGCAGTTACCATAGGACGCTTGAAGCTTTCTTT. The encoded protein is CASSYHRTLEAFF.

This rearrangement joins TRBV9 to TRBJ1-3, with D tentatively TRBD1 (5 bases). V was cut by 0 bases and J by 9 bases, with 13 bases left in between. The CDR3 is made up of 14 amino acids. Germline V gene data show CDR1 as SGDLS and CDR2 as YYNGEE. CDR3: CASSVEGVAGTIYF. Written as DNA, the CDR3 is TGTGCCAGCAGCGTAGAAGGGGTGGCTGGCACCATATATTTT.

CDR3 in DNA: TGTGCCAGCAGTTTACAAGAGACCCAGTACTTC. Its protein is CASSLQETQYF. The chain employs TRBV12-3 or TRBV12-4 and TRBJ2-5; D uncertain. Deletions cut 2 bases from V and 2 bases from J, with 0 bases between. The CDR3 is 11 amino acids.

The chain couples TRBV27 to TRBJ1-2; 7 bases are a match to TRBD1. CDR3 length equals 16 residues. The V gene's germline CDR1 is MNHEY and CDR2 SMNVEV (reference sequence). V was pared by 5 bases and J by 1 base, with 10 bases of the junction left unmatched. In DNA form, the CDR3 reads TGTGCCAGCAGTCCCGCGGGACAGCGACATAACTATGGCTACACCTTC. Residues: CASSPAGQRHNYGYTF.

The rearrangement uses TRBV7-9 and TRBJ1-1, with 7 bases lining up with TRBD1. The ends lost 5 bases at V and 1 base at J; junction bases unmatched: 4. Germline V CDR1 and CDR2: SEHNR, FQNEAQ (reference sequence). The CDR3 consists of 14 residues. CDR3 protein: CASSQGGANTEAFF. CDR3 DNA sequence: TGTGCCAGCAGCCAAGGGGGCGCGAACACTGAAGCTTTCTTT.

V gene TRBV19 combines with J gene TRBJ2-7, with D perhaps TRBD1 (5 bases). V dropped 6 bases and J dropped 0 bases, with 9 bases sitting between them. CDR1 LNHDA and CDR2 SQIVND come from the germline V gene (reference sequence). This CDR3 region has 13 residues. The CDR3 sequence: CASSRQTSYEQYF. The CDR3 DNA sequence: TGTGCCAGTAGCCGACAGACCTCCTACGAGCAGTACTTC.

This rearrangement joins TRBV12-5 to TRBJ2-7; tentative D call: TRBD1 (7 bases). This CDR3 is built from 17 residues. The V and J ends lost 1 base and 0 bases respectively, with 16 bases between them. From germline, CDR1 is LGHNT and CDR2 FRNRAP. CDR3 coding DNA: TGTGCTAGTGGTTTGGCCCGGGGGACAGCCTGCTCCTACGAGCAGTACTTC. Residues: CASGLARGTACSYEQYF.

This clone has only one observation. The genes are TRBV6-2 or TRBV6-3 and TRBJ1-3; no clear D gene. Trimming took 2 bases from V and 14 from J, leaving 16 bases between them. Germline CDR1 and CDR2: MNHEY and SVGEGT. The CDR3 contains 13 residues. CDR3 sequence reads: CASSYREEKTVYF. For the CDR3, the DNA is TGTGCCAGCAGTTACCGGGAGGAAAAAACCGTATATTTT.

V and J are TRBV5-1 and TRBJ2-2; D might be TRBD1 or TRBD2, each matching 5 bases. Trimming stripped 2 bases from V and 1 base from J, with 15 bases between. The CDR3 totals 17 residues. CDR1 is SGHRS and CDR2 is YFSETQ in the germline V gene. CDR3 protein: CASSFLVWDRNTGELFF. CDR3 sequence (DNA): TGCGCCAGCAGCTTCTTAGTGTGGGACCGGAACACCGGGGAGCTGTTTTTT.

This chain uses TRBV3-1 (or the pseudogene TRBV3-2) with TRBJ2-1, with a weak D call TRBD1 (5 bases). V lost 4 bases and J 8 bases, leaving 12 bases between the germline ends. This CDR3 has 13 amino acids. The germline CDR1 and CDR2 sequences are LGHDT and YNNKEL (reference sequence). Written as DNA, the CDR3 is TGTGCCAGCAGCCCGCTAGGGGTGGATGAGCAGTTCTTC. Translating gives CASSPLGVDEQFF.

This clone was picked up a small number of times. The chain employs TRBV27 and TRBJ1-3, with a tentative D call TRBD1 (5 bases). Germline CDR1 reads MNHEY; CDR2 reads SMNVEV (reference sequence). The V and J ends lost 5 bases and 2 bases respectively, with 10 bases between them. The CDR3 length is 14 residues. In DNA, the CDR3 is TGTGCCAGCAGTGCTCAGGGCGCTGGAAACACCATATATTTT. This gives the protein CASSAQGAGNTIYF.

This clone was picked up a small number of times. CDR3 amino acids: CASSQVRDRSYSPLHF. Here the CDR3 DNA reads TGTGCCAGCAGCCAAGTGCGGGACAGGTCCTATTCACCCCTCCACTTT. The chain employs TRBV14 and TRBJ1-6; 8 nucleotides agree with TRBD1. CDR3 length: 16 residues. Germline V gives CDR1 SGHDN, CDR2 FVKESK. V gave up 1 base and J gave up 8 bases; unmatched junction bases: 7.

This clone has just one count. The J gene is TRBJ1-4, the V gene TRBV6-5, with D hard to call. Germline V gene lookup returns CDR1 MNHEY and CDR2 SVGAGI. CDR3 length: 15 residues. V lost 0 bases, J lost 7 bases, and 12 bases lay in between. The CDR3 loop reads CASSYSTTSGEKLFF. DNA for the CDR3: TGTGCCAGCAGTTACTCGACTACGTCGGGTGAAAAACTGTTTTTT.

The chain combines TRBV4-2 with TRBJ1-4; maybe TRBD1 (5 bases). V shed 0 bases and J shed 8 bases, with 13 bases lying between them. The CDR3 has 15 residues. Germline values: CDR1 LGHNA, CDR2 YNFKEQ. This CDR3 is CASSQDTQGREKLFF. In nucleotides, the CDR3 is TGTGCCAGCAGCCAAGATACGCAGGGCCGAGAAAAACTGTTTTTT.

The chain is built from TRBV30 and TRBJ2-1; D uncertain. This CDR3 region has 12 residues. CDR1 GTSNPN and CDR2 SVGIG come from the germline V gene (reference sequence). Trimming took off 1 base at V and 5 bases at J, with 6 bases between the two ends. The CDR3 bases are TGTGCCTGGAGTGCCAGTAACAATGAGCAGTTCTTC. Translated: CAWSASNNEQFF.

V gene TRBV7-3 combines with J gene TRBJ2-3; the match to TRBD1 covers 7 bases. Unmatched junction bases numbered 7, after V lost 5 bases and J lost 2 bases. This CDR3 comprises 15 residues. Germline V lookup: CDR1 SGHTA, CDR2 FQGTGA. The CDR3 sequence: CASSPTGPNTDTQYF. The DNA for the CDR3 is TGTGCCAGCAGCCCGACAGGGCCCAACACAGATACGCAGTATTTT.

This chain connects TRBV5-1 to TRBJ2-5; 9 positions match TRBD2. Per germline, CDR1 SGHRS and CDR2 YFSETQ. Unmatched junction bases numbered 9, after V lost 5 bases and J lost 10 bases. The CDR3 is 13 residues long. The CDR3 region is CASRLGTSLSQYF. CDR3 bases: TGCGCCAGCAGACTGGGGACTAGCTTGAGCCAGTACTTC.

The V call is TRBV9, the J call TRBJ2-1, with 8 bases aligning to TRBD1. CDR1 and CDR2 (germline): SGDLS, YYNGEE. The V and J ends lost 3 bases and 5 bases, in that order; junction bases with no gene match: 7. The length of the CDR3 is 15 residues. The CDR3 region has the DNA TGTGCCAGCAGCGCCGGGACAGGACTCGACAATGAGCAGTTCTTC. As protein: CASSAGTGLDNEQFF.

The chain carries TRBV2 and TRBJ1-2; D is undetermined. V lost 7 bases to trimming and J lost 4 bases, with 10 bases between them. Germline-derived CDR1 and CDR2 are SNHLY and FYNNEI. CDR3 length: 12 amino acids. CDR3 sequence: CASTRPGYGYTF. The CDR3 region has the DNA TGTGCCAGCACCCGTCCTGGCTATGGCTACACCTTC.

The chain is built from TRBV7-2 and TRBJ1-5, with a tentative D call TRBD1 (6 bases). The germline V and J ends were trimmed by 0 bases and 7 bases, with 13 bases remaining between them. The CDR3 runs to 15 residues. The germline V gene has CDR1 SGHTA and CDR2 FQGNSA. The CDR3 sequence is CASSLAGVGGQPQHF. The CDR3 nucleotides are TGTGCCAGCAGCTTAGCTGGGGTAGGGGGGCAGCCCCAGCATTTT.

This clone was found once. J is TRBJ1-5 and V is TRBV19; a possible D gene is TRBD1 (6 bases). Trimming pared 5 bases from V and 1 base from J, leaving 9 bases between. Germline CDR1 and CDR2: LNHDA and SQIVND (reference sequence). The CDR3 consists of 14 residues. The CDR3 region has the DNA TGTGCCAGTAGTCTGGACAGAAGCAATCAGCCCCAGCATTTT. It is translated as CASSLDRSNQPQHF.

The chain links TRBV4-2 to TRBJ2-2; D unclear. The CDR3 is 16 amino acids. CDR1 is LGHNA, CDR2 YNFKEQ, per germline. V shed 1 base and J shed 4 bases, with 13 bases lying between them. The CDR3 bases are TGTGCCAGCAGCCAAGTTATTTTGCCGGTCACCGGGGAGCTGTTTTTT. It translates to CASSQVILPVTGELFF.

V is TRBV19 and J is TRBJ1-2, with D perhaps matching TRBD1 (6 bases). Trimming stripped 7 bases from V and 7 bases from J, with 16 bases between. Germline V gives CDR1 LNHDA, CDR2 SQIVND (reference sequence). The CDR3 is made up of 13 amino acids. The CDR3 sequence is CASNGRGASGYTF. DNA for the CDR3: TGTGCCAGTAACGGCAGGGGAGCCTCTGGCTACACCTTC.

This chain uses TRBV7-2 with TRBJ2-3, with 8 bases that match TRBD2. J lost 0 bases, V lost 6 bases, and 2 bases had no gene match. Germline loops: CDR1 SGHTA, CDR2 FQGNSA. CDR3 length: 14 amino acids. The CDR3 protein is CASRLAASTDTQYF. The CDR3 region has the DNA TGTGCCAGCAGACTAGCGGCTAGCACAGATACGCAGTATTTT. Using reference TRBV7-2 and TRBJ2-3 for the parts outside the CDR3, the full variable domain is GAGVSQSPSNKVTEKGKDVELRCDPISGHTALYWYRQSLGQGLEFLIYFQGNSAPDKSGLPSDRFSAERTGGSVSTLTIQRTQQEDSAVYLCASRLAASTDTQYFGPGTRLTVL.

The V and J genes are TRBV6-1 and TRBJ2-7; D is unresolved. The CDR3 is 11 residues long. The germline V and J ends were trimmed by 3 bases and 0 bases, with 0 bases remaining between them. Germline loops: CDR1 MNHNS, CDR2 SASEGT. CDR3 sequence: CASSDSYEQYF. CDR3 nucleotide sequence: TGTGCCAGCAGTGACTCCTACGAGCAGTACTTC.

The CDR3 loop is CASSFSPMNTEAFF. In DNA form, the CDR3 reads TGTGCCAGCAGTTTCTCGCCGATGAACACTGAAGCTTTCTTT. This sequence joins TRBV27 and TRBJ1-1, with D unresolved. The CDR3 contains 14 residues. From germline, CDR1 is MNHEY and CDR2 SMNVEV (reference sequence). The V end was cut by 3 bases, the J end by 0 bases, with 8 bases between.

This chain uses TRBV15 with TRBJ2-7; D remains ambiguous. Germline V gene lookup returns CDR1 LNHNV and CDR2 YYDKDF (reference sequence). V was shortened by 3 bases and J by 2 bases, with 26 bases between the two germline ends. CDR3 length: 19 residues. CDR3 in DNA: TGTGCCACCAGCAGGACCAACCCATTTCATCGCAAAGCCACCTACGAGCAGTACTTC. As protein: CATSRTNPFHRKATYEQYF. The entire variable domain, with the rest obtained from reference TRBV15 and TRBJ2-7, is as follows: DAMVIQNPRYQVTQFGKPVTLSCSQTLNHNVMYWYQQKSSQAPKLLFHYYDKDFNNEADTPDNFQSRRPNTSFCFLDIRSPGLGDTAMYLCATSRTNPFHRKATYEQYFGPGTRLTVT.